The rows below give T cell receptor beta chains drawn from one sample of a study of T cell responses to AZD1222 COVID-19 vaccine. Clones were sequenced by immunoSEQ multiplex PCR, and TCRdb holds only the in-frame ones, with some missing. Found here are about 120,000 clones, 75% to 95% of them singletons; the top ten hold 5% to 6%. The specimen comprised peripheral blood, sampled on day 0 of AZD1222 vaccination. These receptors originate from an adult in good health. Both conserved end residues are part of each CDR3. The order of the fields is V gene, clone size, J gene, D gene, CDR3 protein, CDR3 DNA. A D gene is named only where the DNA matches it firmly. Some rows mark clone size as missing; the rest say once, few, many or name a class of expanded clone.

v_gene: TRBV30
abundance: -
j_gene: TRBJ1-5
d_gene: -
CDR3aa: CAWSHRGGQPQHF
CDR3nt: TGTGCCTGGAGTCATCGGGGGGGTCAGCCCCAGCATTTT

v_gene: TRBV30
abundance: -
j_gene: TRBJ2-1
d_gene: -
CDR3aa: CAWSAYNEQFF
CDR3nt: TGTGCCTGGAGTGCTTACAATGAGCAGTTCTTC

v_gene: TRBV27
abundance: -
j_gene: TRBJ2-1
d_gene: TRBD1
CDR3aa: CASSLGAGTAYNEQFF
CDR3nt: TGTGCCAGCAGCCTTGGAGCCGGGACAGCCTACAATGAGCAGTTCTTC

v_gene: TRBV20-1
abundance: -
j_gene: TRBJ1-2
d_gene: -
CDR3aa: CSARVGYGYTF
CDR3nt: TGCAGTGCTAGAGTCGGCTATGGCTACACCTTC

v_gene: TRBV6-2/TRBV6-3
abundance: -
j_gene: TRBJ2-6
d_gene: -
CDR3aa: CASSRDLSGANVLTF
CDR3nt: TGTGCCAGCAGTCGGGACCTATCTGGGGCCAACGTCCTGACTTTC

v_gene: TRBV5-4
abundance: -
j_gene: TRBJ1-4
d_gene: -
CDR3aa: CASSLETTNEKLFF
CDR3nt: TGTGCCAGCAGCCTAGAGACAACTAATGAAAAACTGTTTTTT

v_gene: TRBV7-9
abundance: -
j_gene: TRBJ1-3
d_gene: -
CDR3aa: CASSLETGYSGNTIYF
CDR3nt: TGTGCCAGCAGCTTAGAGACGGGTTACTCTGGAAACACCATATATTTT

v_gene: TRBV15
abundance: -
j_gene: TRBJ2-7
d_gene: TRBD1
CDR3aa: CATSRGRIHAAGQGAFNEQYF
CDR3nt: TGTGCCACCAGCAGAGGCCGAATACACGCGGCGGGACAGGGGGCTTTTAACGAGCAGTACTTC

v_gene: TRBV27
abundance: -
j_gene: TRBJ2-2
d_gene: -
CDR3aa: CASSFNTGELFF
CDR3nt: TGTGCCAGCAGTTTCAACACCGGGGAGCTGTTTTTT

v_gene: TRBV3-1/TRBV3-2
abundance: -
j_gene: TRBJ1-2
d_gene: -
CDR3aa: CASSQGPGRDNYGYTF
CDR3nt: TGTGCCAGCAGCCAAGGCCCGGGACGGGATAACTATGGCTACACCTTC

v_gene: TRBV11-3
abundance: -
j_gene: TRBJ1-6
d_gene: -
CDR3aa: CASSSPSGRNSPLHF
CDR3nt: TGTGCCAGCAGCTCCCCCTCGGGACGGAATTCACCCCTCCACTTT

v_gene: TRBV5-1
abundance: once
j_gene: TRBJ2-2
d_gene: -
CDR3aa: CASSLMNTGELFF
CDR3nt: TGCGCCAGCAGCTTGATGAACACCGGGGAGCTGTTTTTT

v_gene: TRBV9
abundance: -
j_gene: TRBJ1-4
d_gene: -
CDR3aa: CASTGIGAEGKLFF
CDR3nt: TGTGCCAGCACCGGGATTGGGGCGGAGGGAAAACTGTTTTTT

v_gene: TRBV30
abundance: once
j_gene: TRBJ2-7
d_gene: TRBD1
CDR3aa: CAWSNDRGNEQYF
CDR3nt: TGTGCCTGGAGTAATGACAGGGGTAACGAGCAGTACTTC

v_gene: TRBV5-4
abundance: once
j_gene: TRBJ2-7
d_gene: -
CDR3aa: CASSFGTYEQYF
CDR3nt: TGTGCCAGCAGCTTTGGGACCTACGAGCAGTACTTC

v_gene: TRBV6-4
abundance: -
j_gene: TRBJ1-1
d_gene: -
CDR3aa: CASSREMNTEAFF
CDR3nt: TGTGCCAGCAGTCGAGAAATGAACACTGAAGCTTTCTTT

v_gene: TRBV7-9
abundance: -
j_gene: TRBJ1-6
d_gene: -
CDR3aa: CASSFYSPGSPLHF
CDR3nt: TGTGCCAGCAGCTTTTACTCGCCGGGGTCACCCCTCCACTTT

v_gene: TRBV2
abundance: -
j_gene: TRBJ1-3
d_gene: -
CDR3aa: CASSGGFSGNTIYF
CDR3nt: TGTGCCAGCAGTGGGGGCTTCTCTGGAAACACCATATATTTT

v_gene: TRBV2
abundance: -
j_gene: TRBJ1-3
d_gene: TRBD1
CDR3aa: CASRHRGGSGNTIYF
CDR3nt: TGTGCCAGCAGACACAGGGGAGGCTCTGGAAACACCATATATTTT

v_gene: TRBV2
abundance: -
j_gene: TRBJ1-4
d_gene: TRBD1
CDR3aa: CASIFSKGAGEKLFF
CDR3nt: TGTGCCAGCATATTCTCTAAGGGGGCAGGCGAAAAACTGTTTTTT

v_gene: TRBV5-1
abundance: -
j_gene: TRBJ2-5
d_gene: -
CDR3aa: CASSLSAQETQYF
CDR3nt: TGCGCCAGCAGCTTATCGGCCCAAGAGACCCAGTACTTC

v_gene: TRBV9
abundance: -
j_gene: TRBJ2-1
d_gene: -
CDR3aa: CASSVGGAGLGDEQFF
CDR3nt: TGTGCCAGCAGCGTAGGAGGGGCGGGCCTGGGCGATGAGCAGTTCTTC

v_gene: TRBV6-5
abundance: once
j_gene: TRBJ1-2
d_gene: -
CDR3aa: CASSYSEGPYTF
CDR3nt: TGTGCCAGCAGTTACTCAGAGGGTCCCTACACCTTC

v_gene: TRBV5-1
abundance: -
j_gene: TRBJ1-6
d_gene: -
CDR3aa: CASSLGGEPYNSPLHF
CDR3nt: TGCGCCAGCAGCTTGGGAGGAGAACCCTATAATTCACCCCTCCACTTT

v_gene: TRBV12-3/TRBV12-4
abundance: -
j_gene: TRBJ1-5
d_gene: -
CDR3aa: CASTPRRDQPQHF
CDR3nt: TGTGCCAGCACCCCCCGTAGGGATCAGCCCCAGCATTTT

v_gene: TRBV14
abundance: -
j_gene: TRBJ2-1
d_gene: TRBD2
CDR3aa: CASSQGGGRISYNEQFF
CDR3nt: TGTGCCAGCAGCCAAGGGGGCGGGAGGATCTCCTACAATGAGCAGTTCTTC

v_gene: TRBV15
abundance: -
j_gene: TRBJ1-3
d_gene: TRBD1
CDR3aa: CATSRGTGASNTIYF
CDR3nt: TGTGCCACCAGCAGGGGGACAGGAGCTTCAAACACCATATATTTT

v_gene: TRBV19
abundance: -
j_gene: TRBJ1-2
d_gene: TRBD1
CDR3aa: CASQNQGGASYGGYTF
CDR3nt: TGTGCCAGTCAAAACCAAGGGGGCGCAAGCTATGGTGGCTACACCTTC

v_gene: TRBV3-1/TRBV3-2
abundance: -
j_gene: TRBJ1-1
d_gene: -
CDR3aa: CASSPFLSVGTEAFF
CDR3nt: TGTGCCAGCAGCCCCTTCTTGTCCGTCGGCACTGAAGCTTTCTTT

v_gene: TRBV15
abundance: -
j_gene: TRBJ1-5
d_gene: -
CDR3aa: CATSRQLYSNQPQHF
CDR3nt: TGTGCCACCAGCAGACAGCTATATAGCAATCAGCCCCAGCATTTT

v_gene: TRBV18
abundance: -
j_gene: TRBJ1-1
d_gene: TRBD1
CDR3aa: CASSPFGQENTEAFF
CDR3nt: TGTGCCAGCTCACCATTCGGACAGGAGAACACTGAAGCTTTCTTT

v_gene: TRBV12-3/TRBV12-4
abundance: -
j_gene: TRBJ2-5
d_gene: -
CDR3aa: CASGRAKETQYF
CDR3nt: TGTGCCAGCGGCAGGGCGAAAGAGACCCAGTACTTC